The 10 T cell receptor beta chains below were found in one sample sequenced in a study of shared clonotypes between healthy human individuals. Naive CD8 cells were CD45RO-negative, positively selected for CCR7, excluding terminally differentiated effector memory CD45RA+ cells. TCRdb keeps only in-frame clones here, not all; method: immunoSEQ multiplex PCR. The sample lists about 610,000 clones, approximately 96% occurring once. Sequenced input: naive CD8+ T cells sorted from blood. The receptors stem from a woman aged 25-40 years in good health.

The chain recombines TRBV19 with TRBJ2-1; 8 bases line up with TRBD2. J was trimmed by 4 bases and V by 8 bases; bases with no gene match: 7. The CDR3 is 14 amino acids. Germline CDR1 and CDR2: LNHDA and SQIVND (reference sequence). This CDR3 reads CASRVAGLYNEQFF. DNA of the CDR3: TGTGCCAGTCGGGTAGCGGGACTTTACAATGAGCAGTTCTTC.

The genes are TRBV5-1 and TRBJ2-5, with TRBD2 as a possible D gene (5 bases). The V end lost 0 bases, the J end lost 11 bases, and 23 bases lay between the germline ends. Germline CDR1 SGHRS, CDR2 YFSETQ. This CDR3 region has 16 residues. The DNA of the CDR3 is TGCGCCAGCAGCTTGGGTCCGAGGGAAACTACGCCTGAGCAGTACTTC. It encodes CASSLGPRETTPEQYF.

The chain recombines TRBV28 with TRBJ2-5, with 12 bases matching TRBD2. The J call may be incorrect, as the DNA end agrees better with TRBJ2-7. The germline V gene encodes CDR1 MDHEN and CDR2 SYDVKM. CDR3 length: 16 amino acids. Written as DNA, the CDR3 is TGTGCCAGCAGTTTCCGACTAGCGGGAGAGCTCTACGAGCAGTACTTC. Protein sequence: CASSFRLAGELYEQYF.

The chain carries TRBV11-2 and TRBJ2-2; 12 bases are shared with TRBD1. V was pared by 4 bases and J by 6 bases, with 15 bases of the junction left unmatched. This CDR3 has 19 residues. The germline gives CDR1 SGHAT, CDR2 FQNNGV. CDR3 nucleotide sequence: TGTGCCAGCAGCTCTTACCGGGACAGGGGGCGACTTCTGCCCGGGGAGCTGTTTTTT. Translating gives CASSSYRDRGRLLPGELFF.

This chain connects TRBV2 to TRBJ2-2; no definite D call. Trimming pared 2 bases from V and 7 bases from J, leaving 8 bases between. This CDR3 contains 13 residues. Per germline, CDR1 SNHLY and CDR2 FYNNEI. This CDR3 is CASSEFRHGELFF. The CDR3 DNA reads as TGTGCCAGCAGTGAATTTCGACACGGGGAGCTGTTTTTT. Using reference TRBV2 and TRBJ2-2 for the parts outside the CDR3, the full variable domain is EPEVTQTPSHQVTQMGQEVILRCVPISNHLYFYWYRQILGQKVEFLVSFYNNEISEKSEIFDDQFSVERPDGSNFTLKIRSTKLEDSAMYFCASSEFRHGELFFGEGSRLTVL.

In regard to this clone: The identical CDR3 is also encoded by other nucleotide sequences in the sample. The chain combines TRBV10-2 with TRBJ1-1; TRBD1 might be the D (6 bases). From germline, CDR1 is WSHSY and CDR2 SAAADI. V was shortened by 2 bases and J by 5 bases, with 9 bases between the two germline ends. The CDR3 is 13 amino acids. The CDR3 sequence is CASSEGRGTEAFF. CDR3 DNA sequence: TGCGCCAGCAGTGAGGGGAGGGGGACTGAAGCTTTCTTT.

The V and J genes are TRBV15 and TRBJ2-3, with a possible D match to TRBD2 (5 bases). Germline V gives CDR1 LNHNV, CDR2 YYDKDF (reference sequence). Trimming stripped 4 bases from V and 3 bases from J, with 8 bases between. This CDR3 has 13 amino acids. Here the CDR3 reads CATSKTRTDTQYF. In DNA form, the CDR3 reads TGTGCCACCAGCAAAACTAGAACAGATACGCAGTATTTT.

The gene calls are TRBV7-2 and TRBJ2-7, with 7 bases that match TRBD2. J lost 6 bases, V lost 6 bases, and 8 bases had no gene match. Germline-derived CDR1 and CDR2 are SGHTA and FQGNSA. The CDR3 is 13 residues long. In DNA form, the CDR3 reads TGTGCCAGCAGTCCAGGACTAGGTTCCGAGCAGTACTTC. Amino acids: CASSPGLGSEQYF.

This chain links TRBV9 with TRBJ2-3; 8 nucleotides align to TRBD2. Germline CDR1 is SGDLS and CDR2 is YYNGEE. CDR3 size: 16 residues. The V and J ends lost 0 bases and 4 bases, in that order; junction bases with no gene match: 7. The CDR3 spells CASSVGLASSSDTQYF. In DNA form, the CDR3 reads TGTGCCAGCAGCGTAGGACTAGCGAGCAGCTCAGATACGCAGTATTTT.

The rearrangement links TRBV2 to TRBJ2-1, with a weak D call TRBD2 (5 bases). CDR1 is SNHLY and CDR2 is FYNNEI in the germline V gene. The CDR3 totals 16 residues. V lost 3 bases to trimming and J lost 0 bases, with 12 bases between them. DNA for the CDR3: TGTGCCAGCAGTGACGAGGGCGAGAGCTCCTACAATGAGCAGTTCTTC. Protein sequence: CASSDEGESSYNEQFF. Full variable domain (remainder filled in from reference TRBV2 and TRBJ2-1): EPEVTQTPSHQVTQMGQEVILRCVPISNHLYFYWYRQILGQKVEFLVSFYNNEISEKSEIFDDQFSVERPDGSNFTLKIRSTKLEDSAMYFCASSDEGESSYNEQFFGPGTRLTVL.